The TCR beta chain described here comes from a study of CD8 T cells in ankylosing spondylitis. Study observations and caveats: Within ankylosing spondylitis blood, a TCR beta motif made up of several highly homologous variants appeared to be characteristic. Disease-linked clones displayed a CD8+ phenotype and appeared relatively rarely in peripheral blood.

TCRdb re-called the 5' RACE reads with MiXCR, one entry per CDR3 protein. This table has 300,000 to 350,000 distinct CDR3 sequences, around 20% appearing once. This clonotype was seen only a few times. The antigen is not known. CDR3 size: 11 residues. Trimming pared 5 bases from V and 6 bases from J, leaving 4 bases between. Germline CDR1 is MNHEY and CDR2 is SVGAGI. The chain has TRBV6-5 and TRBJ2-2; D gene unclear. Sequencing used blood, either unsorted or a sorted T cell fraction (not recorded which). The TCR originated in a female donor with ankylosing spondylitis or in good health (not recorded which). DNA of the CDR3: TGTGCCAGCAGTCGAGCCGGGGAGCTGTTTTTT. Translating gives CASSRAGELFF.